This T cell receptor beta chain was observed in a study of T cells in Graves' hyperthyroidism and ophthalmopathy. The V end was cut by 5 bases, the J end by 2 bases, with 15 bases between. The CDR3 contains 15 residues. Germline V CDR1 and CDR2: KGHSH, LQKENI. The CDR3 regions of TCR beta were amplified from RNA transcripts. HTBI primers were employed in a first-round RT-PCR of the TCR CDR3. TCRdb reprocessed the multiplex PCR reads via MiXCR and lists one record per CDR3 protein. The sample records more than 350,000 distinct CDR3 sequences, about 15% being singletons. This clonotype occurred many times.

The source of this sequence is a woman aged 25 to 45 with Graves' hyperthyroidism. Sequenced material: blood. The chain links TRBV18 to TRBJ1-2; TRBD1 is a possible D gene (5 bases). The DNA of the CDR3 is TGTGCCAGCTCATCCGGGGCAGACCTCAACTATGGCTACACCTTC. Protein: CASSSGADLNYGYTF. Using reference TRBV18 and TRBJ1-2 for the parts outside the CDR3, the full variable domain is NAGVMQNPRHLVRRRGQEARLRCSPMKGHSHVYWYRQLPEEGLKFMVYLQKENIIDESGMPKERFSAEFPKEGPSILRIQQVVRGDSAAYFCASSSGADLNYGYTFGSGTRLTVV.